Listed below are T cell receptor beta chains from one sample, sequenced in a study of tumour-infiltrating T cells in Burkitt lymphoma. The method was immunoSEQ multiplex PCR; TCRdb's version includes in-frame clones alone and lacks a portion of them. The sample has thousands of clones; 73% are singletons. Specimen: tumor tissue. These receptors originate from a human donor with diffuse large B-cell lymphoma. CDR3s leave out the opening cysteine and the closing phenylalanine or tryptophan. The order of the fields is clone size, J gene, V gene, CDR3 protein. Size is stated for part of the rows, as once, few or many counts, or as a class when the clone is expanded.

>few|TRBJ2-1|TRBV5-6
ASSPGGHRGEQF
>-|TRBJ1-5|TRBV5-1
ASSLGQGGNQPQH
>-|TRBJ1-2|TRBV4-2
ASSPLGPNYGYT
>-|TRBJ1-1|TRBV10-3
AISRLQGNTEAF
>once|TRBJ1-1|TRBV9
ASSKGAVTEAF
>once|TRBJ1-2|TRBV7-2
ASSFSTESYGYT
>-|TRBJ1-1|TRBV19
ASSYRGKAEAF
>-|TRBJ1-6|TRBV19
ASSIERRNSPLH
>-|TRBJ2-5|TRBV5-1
ASSLTSGGTQETQY
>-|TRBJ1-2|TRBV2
ASSSYGYT
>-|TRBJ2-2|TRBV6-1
ASSYGLAGTGELF
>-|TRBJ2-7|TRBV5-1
ASSLVTGGPGYEQY
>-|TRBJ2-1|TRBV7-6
ASSLGTGGSYNEQF
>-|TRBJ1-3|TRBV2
ASSQVLSGNTIY
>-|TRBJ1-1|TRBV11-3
ASSAGTGVPNTEAF
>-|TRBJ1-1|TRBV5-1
ASSLGGQRTEAF
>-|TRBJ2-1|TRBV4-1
ASSEDEGAYNEQF
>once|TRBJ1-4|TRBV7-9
ASSLEGPEFNEKLF
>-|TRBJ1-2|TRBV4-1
ASSQDAGTLYGYT
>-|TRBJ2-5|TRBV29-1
SGGTAHGETQY
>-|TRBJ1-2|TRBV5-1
ASSLDGGGYGYT
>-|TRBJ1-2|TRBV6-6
ASSPDRGINYGYT
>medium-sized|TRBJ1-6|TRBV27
ASKRTGASPLH
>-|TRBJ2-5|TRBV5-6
ASSLVGQPETQY
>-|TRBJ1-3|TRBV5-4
ASSLPGTSNTIY
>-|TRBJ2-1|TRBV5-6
ASSIREVDEQF
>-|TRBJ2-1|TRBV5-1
ASSLVAGSYNEQF
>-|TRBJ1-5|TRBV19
ASSMGQGQNQPQH
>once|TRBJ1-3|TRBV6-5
AGSYEGRGPGNTIY
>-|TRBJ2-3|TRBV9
ASSVGLGDTQY
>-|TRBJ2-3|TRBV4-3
ASSPLAGRADTQY
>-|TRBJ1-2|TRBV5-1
ASSLGGPGYT
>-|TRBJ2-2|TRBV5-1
ASSYSTGVTTGELF
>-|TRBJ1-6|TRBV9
ASSPAFNSPLH
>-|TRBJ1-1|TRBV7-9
ASSPDRVNTEAF
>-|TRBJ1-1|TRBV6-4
ASSRRQGAYTEAF
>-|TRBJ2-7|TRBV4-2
ASSPQRGGNYEQY
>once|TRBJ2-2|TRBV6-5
ASQLGGASGELF
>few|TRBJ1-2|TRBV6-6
ASSPGNYGYT
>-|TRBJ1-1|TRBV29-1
SVRDRGSTEAF
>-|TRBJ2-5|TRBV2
ASSVERRRETQY